The rows below give T cell receptor beta chains drawn from one sample of a study of T cell responses to AZD1222 COVID-19 vaccine. Data came from immunoSEQ multiplex PCR; TCRdb stores just in-frame clones and leaves some out. The profile shows more than 110,000 clones, about 92% of them singletons. The sample was peripheral blood, taken 28 days after the second AZD1222 dose. These receptors originate from an adult who received the AZD1222 COVID-19 vaccine. Both conserved end residues are part of each CDR3. Each record gives: CDR3 DNA, CDR3 protein, clone size, J gene, V gene, D gene. A D gene is named only where the DNA matches it firmly. The size field is filled for only some rows; it gives once, few, many or a size class.

TGCGCCAGCAGCCAAGAAGGCAGGGCCTCAGGGACCCAGTACTTC CASSQEGRASGTQYF . TRBJ2-5 TRBV4-1 .
TGCGCCAGCAGCCCACGGGACAGCCCGGCCAACGTCCTGACTTTC CASSPRDSPANVLTF . TRBJ2-6 TRBV4-3 TRBD1
TGTGCCAGCAGTCCATCTGGCGGAAGCCGGACCGGGGAGCTGTTTTTT CASSPSGGSRTGELFF . TRBJ2-2 TRBV28 .
TGTGCCAGCAGCGACACAGATACGCAGTATTTT CASSDTDTQYF . TRBJ2-3 TRBV7-6 .
TGTGCCAGCAGCTCGCCCTCGGGGGGTGATTATGGCTACACCTTC CASSSPSGGDYGYTF . TRBJ1-2 TRBV28 .
TGTGCCAGCAGCGTAGCCCCAGCTGACTACGAGCAGTACTTC CASSVAPADYEQYF . TRBJ2-7 TRBV9 .
TGCGCCAGCAGCCAGCCGCGGACTAGCGGGAGTCGCGAGCAGTACTTC CASSQPRTSGSREQYF . TRBJ2-7 TRBV4-1 TRBD2
TGTGCCAGCAGGATTGGGACTAGCGGGAGAAAGACCCAGTACTTC CASRIGTSGRKTQYF once TRBJ2-5 TRBV28 TRBD2
TGTGCCAGCGTCCCAGAAGTCACCGGGGAGCTGTTTTTT CASVPEVTGELFF once TRBJ2-2 TRBV7-9 .
TGTGCCAGCTCACCGGGCCACGGCTACGAGCAGTACTTC CASSPGHGYEQYF . TRBJ2-7 TRBV18 .
TGTGCCAGCAGTTGGACAGGGCCCCACAATGAGCAGTTCTTC CASSWTGPHNEQFF once TRBJ2-1 TRBV6-5 TRBD1
TGTGCCAGCAGCTTATTACCGGGACAGGGGCGGGAAAAACTGTTTTTT CASSLLPGQGREKLFF . TRBJ1-4 TRBV11-2 TRBD1
TGTGCCAGCACCCAACTCGAGAACACTGAAGCTTTCTTT CASTQLENTEAFF . TRBJ1-1 TRBV12-3/TRBV12-4 .
TGTGCCAGCAGTAAGGGACAGCAGTTCTTC CASSKGQQFF . TRBJ2-1 TRBV12-3/TRBV12-4 .
TGTGCCAGTTCGTACTCTGGAAACACCATATATTTT CASSYSGNTIYF . TRBJ1-3 TRBV11-2 .
TGTGCCAGCAGCTATGACAATTACAATGAGCAGTTCTTC CASSYDNYNEQFF . TRBJ2-1 TRBV11-2 .
TGTGCCAGCAGGTTGGGTGGGGATTACCCTGAAGCTTTCTTT CASRLGGDYPEAFF . TRBJ1-1 TRBV25-1 .
TGTGCCAGCAGCAAGCTAGACAGCCACACCGGGGAGCTGTTTTTT CASSKLDSHTGELFF . TRBJ2-2 TRBV21-1 .
TGTGCCAGCAGTTACTCTGGGGGCCGAAGGGGTTACGAGCAGTACTTC CASSYSGGRRGYEQYF . TRBJ2-7 TRBV6-2/TRBV6-3 .
TGTGCCAGCAGCACCACCGGGAACACTGAAGCTTTCTTT CASSTTGNTEAFF once TRBJ1-1 TRBV7-9 .
TGTGCCAGCAGTGAATGGGGGGACCTGAACACTGAAGCTTTCTTT CASSEWGDLNTEAFF . TRBJ1-1 TRBV25-1 .
TGTGCCAGCAGCCACTTCTTACAGGGCTACGAGCAGTACTTC CASSHFLQGYEQYF . TRBJ2-7 TRBV7-9 .
TGTGCCAGCAGCCCAGGACAGGGTCGGGACACCGGGGAGCTGTTTTTT CASSPGQGRDTGELFF . TRBJ2-2 TRBV4-2 TRBD1
TGCAGCGTCGTGGGACAGGGCAATGGCTACACCTTC CSVVGQGNGYTF . TRBJ1-2 TRBV29-1 TRBD1
TGTGCCAGTAGTATGGCGACAGGTAGCGGAGAGACCCAGTACTTC CASSMATGSGETQYF . TRBJ2-5 TRBV19 .
TGTGCCAGCAGCCAGGGGGAGGACAATCAGCCCCAGCATTTT CASSQGEDNQPQHF . TRBJ1-5 TRBV4-2 .
TGCGCCAGCGGCGAGGCAGACAACCTCTATGGCTACACCTTC CASGEADNLYGYTF . TRBJ1-2 TRBV5-1 .
TGTGCCAGCAGTGACGGGACAGGGGTTTCCACTGAAGCTTTCTTT CASSDGTGVSTEAFF . TRBJ1-1 TRBV25-1 TRBD1
TGTGCCAGCATGCACTCCCGGACAGAAGATTCACCCCTCCACTTT CASMHSRTEDSPLHF . TRBJ1-6 TRBV6-4 .
TGTGCCAGCACAACGGTGAACACCGGGGAGCTGTTTTTT CASTTVNTGELFF . TRBJ2-2 TRBV12-3/TRBV12-4 .
TGTGCCAGCAGTCCTTTCGACAGACCACTCTCCTACGAGCAGTACTTC CASSPFDRPLSYEQYF few TRBJ2-7 TRBV28 .
TGTGCCAGCAGCTCCGACAGCTATAATGAAAAACTGTTTTTT CASSSDSYNEKLFF . TRBJ1-4 TRBV3-1/TRBV3-2 .
TGTGCCAGCAGCTTCCACGGACAGGGGGCCTCTTCAGATGGCTACACCTTC CASSFHGQGASSDGYTF . TRBJ1-2 TRBV5-5 TRBD1
TGTGCCATCAGTGAGCGGGACAGTGAAGCTTTCTTT CAISERDSEAFF . TRBJ1-1 TRBV10-3 TRBD1
TGTGCCAGCAGCTTCCAGGGCAATACAGATACGCAGTATTTT CASSFQGNTDTQYF . TRBJ2-3 TRBV7-9 .
TGTGCCAGCAGCAAGGAGCACTACATTGGGGAGACTGAAGCTTTCTTT CASSKEHYIGETEAFF . TRBJ1-1 TRBV21-1 .
TGCAGCGTGAGGCCCCTTTCTCATACTGGAGACAATGAGCAGTTCTTC CSVRPLSHTGDNEQFF few TRBJ2-1 TRBV29-1 .
TGCGCCAGCAGTCAAGGGGGCGGTAGGAACACTGAAGCTTTCTTT CASSQGGGRNTEAFF . TRBJ1-1 TRBV23-1 .
TGTGCCAGTAGTCCTCTAGCGGGAGGTAGCAATGAGCAGTTCTTC CASSPLAGGSNEQFF . TRBJ2-1 TRBV19 TRBD2
TGTGCCAGCAGCTTGGGGGAGACTAATGAAAAACTGTTTTTT CASSLGETNEKLFF . TRBJ1-4 TRBV5-4 .
TGTGCCACTATCGTTTCCCGGGACAGGAAAGCTTTCTTT CATIVSRDRKAFF . TRBJ1-1 TRBV28 TRBD1
TGTGCCAGCAGCAAGACAGGGTATAGCAATCAGCCCCAGCATTTT CASSKTGYSNQPQHF . TRBJ1-5 TRBV27 TRBD1
TGTGCCTGGGCGGGGGGAACTAATGAAAAACTGTTTTTT CAWAGGTNEKLFF . TRBJ1-4 TRBV30 .
TGTGCCAGCAGCTCCAGGCCAGGACAGGGGAACGGCTACACCTTC CASSSRPGQGNGYTF . TRBJ1-2 TRBV7-2 TRBD1
TGTGCCAGCCGGGGGACCTACGAGCAGTACTTC CASRGTYEQYF . TRBJ2-7 TRBV19 .
TGTGCCAGTAATCTCGGGCTGGGAGTGAACACTGAAGCTTTCTTT CASNLGLGVNTEAFF . TRBJ1-1 TRBV19 .
TGTGCCAGCAGCTTAAGGGCTTTGAGGGGGAATGAGCAGTTCTTC CASSLRALRGNEQFF . TRBJ2-1 TRBV5-8 .
TGCGCCAGCAGCCGACTAGCGTCGATTAGCACAGATACGCAGTATTTT CASSRLASISTDTQYF . TRBJ2-3 TRBV4-1 TRBD2
TGTGCCTGGAATGGACAGGCCGCTGCCTACGAGCAGTACTTC CAWNGQAAAYEQYF . TRBJ2-7 TRBV30 TRBD1
TGCGCCAGCAGCCAAGATGGGGCAGGAGGAGCCAAAAACATTCAGTACTTC CASSQDGAGGAKNIQYF . TRBJ2-4 TRBV4-1 .
TGTGCCAGCAGTACAACGACAGCGACGGAAAAACTGTTTTTT CASSTTTATEKLFF . TRBJ1-4 TRBV28 .
TGCGCCAGCAGCCAAGGGGACAGGCAAGAGACCCAGTACTTC CASSQGDRQETQYF . TRBJ2-5 TRBV4-3 TRBD1
TGTGCCAGCAGGACGAGGACAGGGACCCTCGGCGAGCAGTACTTC CASRTRTGTLGEQYF . TRBJ2-7 TRBV7-2 TRBD1
TGTGCCAGCTCACCGGCCGGACAGGGGACTTCCAAAAACATTCAGTACTTC CASSPAGQGTSKNIQYF . TRBJ2-4 TRBV18 TRBD1
TGTGCCAGCAGCCCAGGGGTGGGATCCTACAATGAGCAGTTCTTC CASSPGVGSYNEQFF few TRBJ2-1 TRBV6-5 .